This T cell receptor (beta chain) is drawn from a study of shared clonotypes between healthy human individuals. Overall study findings and caveats: A limitation of the genetic and exposure-history diversity represented arose from few donors.

Method: immunoSEQ multiplex PCR; TCRdb's copy keeps in-frame clones and lacks some. The data show some 490,000 clones, 70% to 85% seen once. Genomic DNA for unsorted samples, which was extracted with the QIAamp DNA Blood Mini kit, came from approximately 90 million PBMCs. A remark on this clone: Its specificity is unknown.

The germline CDR1 and CDR2 sequences are KGHSH and LQKENI. The CDR3 covers 16 residues. Trimming took 3 bases from V and 0 from J; bases not matched to a gene: 3. The sample comprised PBMCs. The origin of this receptor is a woman aged 40 to 55 in good health. Some clones in this sample may be carry-over from other donors' samples. The chain links TRBV18 to TRBJ2-2; 8 bases fit TRBD2. Here the CDR3 DNA reads TGTGCCAGCTCACCCGTACTAGCGGCGAACACCGGGGAGCTGTTTTTT. It yields the protein CASSPVLAANTGELFF.